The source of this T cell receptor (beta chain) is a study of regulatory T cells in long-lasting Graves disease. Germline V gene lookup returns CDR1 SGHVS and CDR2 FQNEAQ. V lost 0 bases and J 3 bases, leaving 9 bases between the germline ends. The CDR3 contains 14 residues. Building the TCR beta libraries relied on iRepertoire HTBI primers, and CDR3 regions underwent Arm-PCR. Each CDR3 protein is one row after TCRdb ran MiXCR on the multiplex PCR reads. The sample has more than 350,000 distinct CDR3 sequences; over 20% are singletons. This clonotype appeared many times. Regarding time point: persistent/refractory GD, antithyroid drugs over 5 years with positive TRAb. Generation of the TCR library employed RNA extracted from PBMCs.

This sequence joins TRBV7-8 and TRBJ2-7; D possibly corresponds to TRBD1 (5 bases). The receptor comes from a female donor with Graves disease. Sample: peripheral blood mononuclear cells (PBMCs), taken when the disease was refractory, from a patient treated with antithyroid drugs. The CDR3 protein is CASSLAGVYYEQYF. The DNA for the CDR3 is TGTGCCAGCAGCTTAGCAGGGGTTTACTACGAGCAGTACTTC.